This TCR beta chain was identified in a study of shared clonotypes between healthy human individuals. The V gene's germline CDR1 is LNHNV and CDR2 YYDKDF (reference sequence). CDR3 length: 13 amino acids. The V gene lost 0 bases and the J gene lost 7 bases, with 9 bases spanning the gap. The authors' processing: ImmunoSEQ output lacked quality scores and full-length reads, limiting matched filtering. Sequenced by immunoSEQ multiplex PCR; TCRdb stores in-frame clones only, minus some. V and J calls and clone size are as listed in that table; D and trimming were resolved from the DNA. The sample includes about 2.1 million clones, about 92% of them seen just once. Naive CD8 cells comprised CD45RO-negative, CCR7-positively selected cells, excluding terminally differentiated effector memory CD45RA+ cells.

Sequencing was performed on naive CD8+ T cells from PBMCs. This sequence was found in a man aged 18 to 29 in good health. Some clones in this sample may be carry-over from other donors' samples. This chain joins TRBV15 and TRBJ1-2; D gene uncertain. The CDR3 DNA is TGTGCCACCAGCAGAGAGCTCAGGTCTGGCTACACCTTC. Protein sequence: CATSRELRSGYTF.